The clone carrying this T cell receptor (beta chain) was detected a few times. The target antigen is unknown. Per germline, CDR1 LGHDT and CDR2 YNNKEL (reference sequence). The ends were cut back, 4 bases at V and 8 bases at J, with 21 bases in the middle. This CDR3 has 15 residues. The data belong to a study of T-cell memory formation after mild COVID-19. Study overall: The TCR clusters were mostly specific to one donor.

It was 5'RACE with constant-segment primers that produced the TCR alpha and TCR beta cDNA libraries, which carried sample barcodes and UMIs. TCRdb itself ran the 5' RACE reads through MiXCR, one entry per CDR3 protein. This repertoire shows 200,000 to 250,000 distinct CDR3 sequences, roughly 15% found once; its top ten account for around 3.8%. Overall study results and limits: In pre-infection memory, a portion of responding clones appeared, which suggested that cross-reactive memory joined. SARS-CoV-2 specificity of second-wave clones peaking day 37 was unconfirmed.

Input material: PBMCs or a T cell subset sorted from them (not recorded which). The source of this sequence is a man younger than 35 who had mild COVID-19 (a few samples of this study predate the infection). Cell type and time point are not known. The chain couples TRBV3-1 to TRBJ2-7; TRBD1 or TRBD2 may be the D gene (6 bases each). In DNA, the CDR3 is TGTGCCAGCAGCCTCCTGAGGGGGGCCCAGATCAAGCAGTACTTC. Amino acids: CASSLLRGAQIKQYF.